The present T cell receptor (beta chain) was sequenced within a study of blood T cell repertoires in COVID-19. In the study overall: The origin of the acute and convalescent COVID-19 samples was the United States, Italy and Spain. The cDNA or gDNA used as material had been derived from T cells, B-cell-depleted T cells, or PBMCs.

Donors were grouped by their self-reported clinical history. In the source study's methods: Cell counts per sample came from amplifying reference gene primers. Sequencing was performed with immunoSEQ multiplex PCR; in TCRdb, only in-frame clones are kept and a portion is missing. The V and J calls and the clone size are those of that table, but D and trimming were determined from the DNA. The sample lists some 320,000 clones; roughly 90% were seen once. The specimen was PBMCs or T cells enriched from blood (not recorded which). The clonotype originates from a woman in her thirties who had been exposed to COVID-19.

The CDR3 sequence is CASSPSDRANTEAFF. In DNA form, the CDR3 reads TGTGCCAGCAGCCCATCGGACAGGGCAAACACTGAAGCTTTCTTT. The rearrangement links TRBV11-2 to TRBJ1-1; TRBD1 agrees at 8 bases. The CDR3 covers 15 residues. V gave up 5 bases and J gave up 2 bases; unmatched junction bases: 7. From germline, CDR1 is SGHAT and CDR2 FQNNGV.